The 31 T cell receptor beta chains given below trace back to one sample, sequenced in a study of T cell changes during pregnancy in multiple sclerosis. Sequencing used immunoSEQ multiplex PCR; TCRdb keeps in-frame clones, though not all of them. The sample includes tens of thousands of clones, approximately 92% of them seen just once. The sample was peripheral blood, taken after pregnancy. These receptors were collected from a female donor with multiple sclerosis, enrolled in a pregnancy study.

The CDR3 DNA reads as TGTGCCAGCAGCTTGACAGGGCATTCATACGAGCAGTACTTC. Translation: CASSLTGHSYEQYF. The chain employs TRBV5-5 and TRBJ2-7, with D possibly TRBD1 on 6 matching bases. The V end was cut by 1 base, the J end by 4 bases, with 12 bases between. The CDR3 is made up of 14 amino acids. Germline V lookup: CDR1 SGHKS, CDR2 YYEKEE (reference sequence).

The table lists this clone with a count of one. The genes are TRBV7-8 and TRBJ2-2; 10 bases line up with TRBD1. V lost 6 bases to trimming and J lost 6 bases; unmatched junction nucleotides: 4. The CDR3 sequence is 14 residues long. Germline V gene lookup returns CDR1 SGHVS and CDR2 FQNEAQ. This chain's CDR3 is CASSRTGGAGELFF. For the CDR3, the DNA is TGTGCCAGCAGTCGGACAGGGGGTGCCGGGGAGCTGTTTTTT.

DNA of the CDR3: TGCGCCAGCAGCTTGGATCCACTCTCGTATGGCTACACCTTC. Translating it yields CASSLDPLSYGYTF. This sequence joins TRBV5-1 and TRBJ1-2; D unresolved. The CDR3 has 14 residues. Germline values: CDR1 SGHRS, CDR2 YFSETQ. V dropped 0 bases and J dropped 5 bases, with 11 bases sitting between them.

The chain links TRBV19 to TRBJ1-5, with TRBD1 as a possible D gene (5 bases). Germline V gives CDR1 LNHDA, CDR2 SQIVND (reference sequence). CDR3 length equals 16 residues. V was shortened by 0 bases and J by 0 bases, with 9 bases between the two germline ends. The CDR3 is CASSIDGAYSNQPQHF. DNA for the CDR3: TGTGCCAGTAGTATAGATGGGGCCTATAGCAATCAGCCCCAGCATTTT.

The J gene is TRBJ1-1, the V gene TRBV7-9; D is perhaps TRBD1 (6 bases). This CDR3 is 14 amino acids long. The V gene lost 6 bases and the J gene lost 4 bases, with 15 bases spanning the gap. Germline CDR1 and CDR2: SEHNR and FQNEAQ (reference sequence). The CDR3 coding sequence is TGTGCCAGCAGTTCCGACAGGACTCTCACTGAAGCTTTCTTT. Its translation is CASSSDRTLTEAFF.

The chain couples TRBV5-1 to TRBJ1-2; 9 positions agree with TRBD1. V dropped 6 bases and J dropped 2; count of bases not matched to a gene: 8. Germline V gives CDR1 SGHRS, CDR2 YFSETQ. The CDR3 runs to 15 residues. In DNA form, the CDR3 reads TGCGCCAGCATGAGTACAGGGGGCGCAAACTATGGCTACACCTTC. Its translation is CASMSTGGANYGYTF.

This rearrangement joins TRBV2 to TRBJ1-4, with 10 bases aligning to TRBD1. The CDR3 covers 14 residues. The junction had 0 bases not matched to a gene; V was cut back by 3 bases and J by 5 bases. Germline V gives CDR1 SNHLY, CDR2 FYNNEI. CDR3 in amino acids: CASSEDRGNEKLFF. CDR3 nucleotides: TGTGCCAGCAGTGAGGACAGGGGGAATGAAAAACTGTTTTTT.

The genes are TRBV6-5 and TRBJ2-1; the D is unclear. The CDR3 sequence is 12 residues long. Germline-derived CDR1 and CDR2 are MNHEY and SVGAGI. Trimming took off 1 base at V and 10 bases at J, with 8 bases between the two ends. Here the CDR3 reads CASSYFSGEQFF. In nucleotides, the CDR3 is TGTGCCAGCAGTTACTTCTCCGGGGAGCAGTTCTTC.

The rearrangement links TRBV6-5 to TRBJ2-4; D may be TRBD1 (5 bases). The CDR3 consists of 15 residues. CDR1 and CDR2 (germline): MNHEY, SVGAGI. Trimming pared 6 bases from V and 3 bases from J, leaving 15 bases between. The CDR3 DNA is TGTGCCAGCAGACTCAGTGGGGCCAACAAAAACATTCAGTACTTC. This encodes CASRLSGANKNIQYF.

The V call is TRBV6-7, the J call TRBJ2-1; D perhaps matches TRBD2 (6 bases). TRBV6-7 qualifies as an ORF whose function is uncertain. The CDR3 totals 15 residues. Trimming shortened V by 2 bases and J by 3 bases, and 11 bases separated the two germline ends. CDR3 amino acids: CASSYGQGLYNEQFF. CDR3 nucleotides: TGTGCCAGCAGTTACGGGCAGGGACTCTACAATGAGCAGTTCTTC.

V and J are TRBV30 and TRBJ2-3; weak D call: TRBD2 (5 bases). Deletions cut 0 bases from V and 8 bases from J, with 6 bases between. The CDR3 spans 11 residues. Germline CDR1 is GTSNPN and CDR2 is SVGIG (reference sequence). The CDR3 loop reads CAWSVGATQYF. The CDR3 DNA follows: TGTGCCTGGAGTGTGGGAGCTACGCAGTATTTT. Drawing the rest from reference TRBV30 and TRBJ2-3, the complete variable domain is SQTIHQWPATLVQPVGSPLSLECTVEGTSNPNLYWYRQAAGRGLQLLFYSVGIGQISSEVPQNLSASRPQDRQFILSSKKLLLSDSGFYLCAWSVGATQYFGPGTRLTVL.

This sequence joins TRBV29-1 and TRBJ2-3; TRBD1 aligns across 8 bases. Germline-derived CDR1 and CDR2 are SQVTM and ANQGSEA. This CDR3 contains 12 residues. V lost 6 bases and J lost 6; bases outside the gene matches: 5. Written as DNA, the CDR3 is TGCAGCGTGGGGACAGGAAGGGATACGCAGTATTTT. This codes for CSVGTGRDTQYF.

V is TRBV5-1 and J is TRBJ2-1; 12 bases are shared with TRBD2. V dropped 4 bases and J dropped 6; count of bases not matched to a gene: 8. CDR3 length: 16 residues. Germline V lookup: CDR1 SGHRS, CDR2 YFSETQ. The DNA for the CDR3 is TGCGCCAGCAGCGTGCTCCTAGCGGGAGGGGGCAATGAGCAGTTCTTC. This codes for CASSVLLAGGGNEQFF.

The sample holds one count of this clone. The rearrangement links TRBV5-1 to TRBJ2-7; 7 bases agree with TRBD2. J gave up 3 bases and V 1 base, and 7 bases lay outside the gene matches. The CDR3 is made up of 15 amino acids. Germline loops: CDR1 SGHRS, CDR2 YFSETQ. The CDR3 nucleotides are TGCGCCAGCAGCTTGTTCCCGCTAGCGGACTACGAGCAGTACTTC. The encoded protein is CASSLFPLADYEQYF.

As for this clone: The germline gene is not matched at one end of the junction; a read error may be the cause. This chain joins TRBV19 and TRBJ1-5; no firm D call. Germline-derived CDR1 and CDR2 are LNHDA and SQIVND (reference sequence). The CDR3 is 12 amino acids. The CDR3, as DNA: TGTGCCAGTAGTATTAGCCATCAGCCCCAGCATTTT. Its translation: CASSISHQPQHF.

This chain uses TRBV7-6 with TRBJ2-2, with TRBD2 identical over 7 bases. The CDR3 spans 16 residues. The junction had 14 bases not matched to a gene; V was cut back by 6 bases and J by 7 bases. Looked up from germline, CDR1 is SGHVS and CDR2 is FNYEAQ. The CDR3 sequence: CASRPGAGDGIGELFF. Written as DNA, the CDR3 is TGTGCCAGCAGGCCCGGGGCGGGAGACGGTATCGGGGAGCTGTTTTTT. Full variable domain (missing parts from reference TRBV7-6 and TRBJ2-2): GAGVSQSPRYKVTKRGQDVALRCDPISGHVSLYWYRQALGQGPEFLTYFNYEAQQDKSGLPNDRFSAERPEGSISTLTIQRTEQRDSAMYRCASRPGAGDGIGELFFGEGSRLTVL.

The V and J genes are TRBV6-5 and TRBJ2-7; TRBD2 might be the D (6 bases). Germline CDR1 MNHEY, CDR2 SVGAGI. This CDR3 is 15 amino acids long. V was cut by 4 bases and J by 4 bases, with 17 bases left in between. The CDR3 DNA sequence: TGTGCCAGCAGTTCACGGGACGCGGGGAAATACGAGCAGTACTTC. Protein: CASSSRDAGKYEQYF.

This clone came up once. The chain combines TRBV6-1 with TRBJ2-7, with 7 bases matching TRBD1. This CDR3 has 11 amino acids. J was trimmed by 7 bases and V by 3 bases; bases with no gene match: 0. Germline V gene sequence: CDR1 MNHNS, CDR2 SASEGT. The CDR3 coding sequence is TGTGCCAGCAGTGACAGGGGGGAGCAGTACTTC. Protein: CASSDRGEQYF.

The chain recombines TRBV27 with TRBJ1-2; TRBD1 aligns across 7 bases. Germline lookup yields CDR1 MNHEY and CDR2 SMNVEV (reference sequence). Trimming took 0 bases from V and 4 from J; bases not matched to a gene: 2. The CDR3 contains 14 residues. The CDR3 DNA is TGTGCCAGCAGTTTATCCCGGGACAGCTATGGCTACACCTTC. Its translation: CASSLSRDSYGYTF.

The gene calls are TRBV19 and TRBJ2-1, with 10 nucleotides matching TRBD2. The CDR3 consists of 14 residues. Unmatched junction bases numbered 9, after V lost 8 bases and J lost 8 bases. CDR1 is LNHDA and CDR2 is SQIVND in the germline V gene (reference sequence). CDR3 coding DNA: TGTGCCAGTCTAGCGGGGGCCATGAAGGATGAGCAGTTCTTC. It translates to CASLAGAMKDEQFF.

This clone was seen once. This rearrangement joins TRBV19 to TRBJ2-6, with a weak D call TRBD1 (6 bases). V lost 3 bases to trimming and J lost 0 bases, with 24 bases between them. Per the germline V gene, CDR1 is LNHDA and CDR2 is SQIVND (reference sequence). The CDR3 covers 21 residues. CDR3 residues: CASSIGWGRWTDNSGANVLTF. The CDR3 bases are TGTGCCAGTAGTATCGGTTGGGGCAGGTGGACAGACAACTCTGGGGCCAACGTCCTGACTTTC.

The V call is TRBV2, the J call TRBJ2-5; a possible D gene is TRBD2 (6 bases). Germline assignment: CDR1 SNHLY and CDR2 FYNNEI. V lost 3 bases to trimming and J lost 4 bases, with 9 bases between them. The CDR3 runs 13 residues. In DNA form, the CDR3 reads TGTGCCAGCAGTGAGGAGGGATTAGAGACCCAGTACTTC. It yields the protein CASSEEGLETQYF.

The rearrangement joins TRBV11-2 to TRBJ1-2, with a possible D match to TRBD1 (5 bases). The CDR3 extends over 15 amino acids. V lost 3 bases and J 3 bases, leaving 14 bases between the germline ends. Germline CDR1 SGHAT, CDR2 FQNNGV. CDR3 coding DNA: TGTGCCAGCAGCTTGTCCGGCAGGGCGGACTATGGCTACACCTTC. Residues: CASSLSGRADYGYTF. The full variable domain, completed using reference TRBV11-2 and TRBJ1-2, is EAGVAQSPRYKIIEKRQSVAFWCNPISGHATLYWYQQILGQGPKLLIQFQNNGVVDDSQLPKDRFSAERLKGVDSTLKIQPAKLEDSAVYLCASSLSGRADYGYTFGSGTRLTVV.

The V call is TRBV19, the J call TRBJ2-3; 12 bases align to TRBD2. This CDR3 region has 16 residues. Germline lookup yields CDR1 LNHDA and CDR2 SQIVND (reference sequence). Germline trimming cut 1 base from V and 2 bases from J; bases unmatched to any gene: 1. CDR3 residues: CASSIASGGATDTQYF. The CDR3, as DNA: TGTGCCAGTAGTATAGCTAGCGGGGGGGCCACAGATACGCAGTATTTT.

The chain carries TRBV15 and TRBJ2-5; tentatively, D is TRBD1 (5 bases). With 0 bases removed from V and 5 bases from J, the gap between germline ends came to 16 bases. The CDR3 totals 16 residues. Germline-derived CDR1 and CDR2 are LNHNV and YYDKDF (reference sequence). The CDR3 protein is CATSRDPGLPQETQYF. The CDR3 DNA reads TGTGCCACCAGCAGAGATCCAGGGCTTCCTCAGGAGACCCAGTACTTC.

The rearrangement links TRBV6-1 to TRBJ2-4; D perhaps matches TRBD1 (6 bases). CDR3 length equals 15 residues. V lost 3 bases and J 5 bases, leaving 14 bases between the germline ends. CDR1 and CDR2 from the germline V gene are MNHNS and SASEGT. Here the CDR3 reads CASSDDRRAENIQYF. The CDR3, as DNA: TGTGCCAGCAGTGATGACAGGAGAGCGGAAAACATTCAGTACTTC.

The chain recombines TRBV19 with TRBJ2-7; a weak D match, TRBD1 (5 bases). Trimming cost V 4 bases and J 6 bases, with 13 bases left between them. The CDR3 is 13 amino acids. From germline, CDR1 is LNHDA and CDR2 SQIVND (reference sequence). The CDR3 nucleotides are TGTGCCAGTAGTAACCGACAGATCGGCGAGCAGTACTTC. Protein product: CASSNRQIGEQYF.

The chain uses TRBV6-5 and TRBJ2-7; D perhaps matches TRBD1 (6 bases). Germline assignment: CDR1 MNHEY and CDR2 SVGAGI. With 5 bases removed from V and 0 bases from J, the gap between germline ends came to 14 bases. CDR3 length equals 15 residues. The CDR3 DNA is TGTGCCAGCAGTGCGTACGACAGGACCTCCTACGAGCAGTACTTC. It translates to CASSAYDRTSYEQYF.

This clone occurred a few times. The V gene is TRBV19, the J gene TRBJ1-1, with 8 nucleotides matching TRBD1. From germline, CDR1 is LNHDA and CDR2 SQIVND (reference sequence). V trimming: 3 bases; J trimming: 4 bases; junction bases outside the gene matches: 4. The CDR3 extends over 14 amino acids. The CDR3 DNA reads TGTGCCAGTAGTATCGGACAGGGTGCCACTGAAGCTTTCTTT. Amino acids: CASSIGQGATEAFF.

The chain recombines TRBV5-1 with TRBJ1-1; 7 bases line up with TRBD1. V shed 3 bases and J 1 base; nucleotides not matched to a gene: 3. This CDR3 has 14 amino acids. CDR1 is SGHRS and CDR2 is YFSETQ in the germline V gene. CDR3 protein: CASSSDRANTEAFF. CDR3 DNA: TGCGCCAGCAGCTCTGACAGGGCGAACACTGAAGCTTTCTTT.

This clone has just one count. The V and J genes are TRBV7-9 and TRBJ2-5; possible D gene TRBD1, 5 bases. Germline V gene lookup returns CDR1 SEHNR and CDR2 FQNEAQ (reference sequence). Between the trimmed V and J ends, which lost 2 bases and 3 bases, there was a span of 7 bases. The CDR3 is made up of 13 amino acids. Written as DNA, the CDR3 is TGTGCCAGCAGCTTAAGGGGTGAAGAGACCCAGTACTTC. This codes for CASSLRGEETQYF.